The present T cell receptor (beta chain) was sequenced within a study of graft-versus-host responses after intestinal transplantation. Across the whole study: Induction with anti-thymocyte globulin, then tacrolimus and steroids for around three years, was given to all recipients.

Overall study findings and caveats: Early declines in HvG clones that occurred post-transplant were associated with peak circulating GvH clone levels.

Sequencing was performed with immunoSEQ multiplex PCR; in TCRdb, only in-frame clones are kept and a portion is missing. Of 4,500 or so clones listed, about 65% are singletons. To release intraepithelial and lamina propria lymphocytes, the graft tissue was processed. V gave up 5 bases and J gave up 2 bases, with 21 bases separating them. This CDR3 has 17 residues. The V gene's germline CDR1 is SGHAT and CDR2 FQNNGV. Remarks on this clone: Antigen specificity is unknown.

The rearrangement uses TRBV11-2 and TRBJ2-5; maybe TRBD1 (6 bases). The sequence was collected from a human patient who received an intestinal transplant, so some T cells may come from the graft donor. This sample comprised ileum tissue, obtained 17 days after transplant. The CDR3 coding sequence is TGTGCCAGCAGCCCCCAGGGGCGATGGGGAAAGCAAGAGACCCAGTACTTC. Its protein is CASSPQGRWGKQETQYF.